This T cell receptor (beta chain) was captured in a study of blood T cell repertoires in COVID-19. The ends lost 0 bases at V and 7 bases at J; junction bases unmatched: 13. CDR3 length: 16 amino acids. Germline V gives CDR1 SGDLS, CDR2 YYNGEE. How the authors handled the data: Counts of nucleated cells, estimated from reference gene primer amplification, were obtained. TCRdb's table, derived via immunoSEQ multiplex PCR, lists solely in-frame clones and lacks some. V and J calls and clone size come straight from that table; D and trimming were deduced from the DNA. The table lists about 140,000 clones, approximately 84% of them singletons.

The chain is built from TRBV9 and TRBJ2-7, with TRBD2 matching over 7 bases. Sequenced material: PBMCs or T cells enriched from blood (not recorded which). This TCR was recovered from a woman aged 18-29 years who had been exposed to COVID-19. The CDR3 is CASSVGSSGHAEEQYF. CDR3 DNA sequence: TGTGCCAGCAGCGTAGGGTCTAGCGGTCATGCGGAGGAGCAGTACTTC.